This entry concerns a single TCR beta chain. Its cognate antigen is unknown. Other DNA sequences within the sample encode an identical CDR3. The sample is drawn from a study of T cells in localized non-small cell lung cancer. Trimming took off 5 bases at V and 4 bases at J, with 5 bases between the two ends. The CDR3 consists of 10 residues. Germline V gene data show CDR1 as GTSNPN and CDR2 as SVGIG (reference sequence). TCRdb's copy holds only in-frame clones and misses some; the assay was immunoSEQ multiplex PCR. The profile shows roughly 90,000 clones, approximately 91% of them singletons. Study-level points and caveats: Tumor samples were not multi-region, leaving intratumor heterogeneity unexcluded. Uninvolved adjacent lung had higher T cell clonality than tumor and all other tissues.

The chain is built from TRBV30 and TRBJ1-2; D is uncertain. This TCR was recovered from a woman aged 40 to 75 with stage II squamous cell lung carcinoma. The material sequenced was PBMCs, taken before any cancer treatment. Here the CDR3 DNA reads TGTGCCTGGGGGTCCTATGGCTACACCTTC. Translation: CAWGSYGYTF.